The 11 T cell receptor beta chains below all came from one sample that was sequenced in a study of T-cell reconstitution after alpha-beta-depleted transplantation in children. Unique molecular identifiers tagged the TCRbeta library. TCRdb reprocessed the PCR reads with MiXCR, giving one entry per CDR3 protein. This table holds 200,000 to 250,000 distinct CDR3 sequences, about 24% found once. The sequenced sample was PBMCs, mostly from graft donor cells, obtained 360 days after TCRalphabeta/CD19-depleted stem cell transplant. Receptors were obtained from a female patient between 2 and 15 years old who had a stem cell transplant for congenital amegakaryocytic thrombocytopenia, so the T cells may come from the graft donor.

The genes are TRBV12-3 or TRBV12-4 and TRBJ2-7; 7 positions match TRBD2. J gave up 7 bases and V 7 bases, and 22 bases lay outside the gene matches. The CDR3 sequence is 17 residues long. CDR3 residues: CASTPRLVGGSTIEQYF. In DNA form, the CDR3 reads TGTGCCAGCACCCCACGCCTAGTCGGGGGGTCTACGATAGAGCAGTACTTC.

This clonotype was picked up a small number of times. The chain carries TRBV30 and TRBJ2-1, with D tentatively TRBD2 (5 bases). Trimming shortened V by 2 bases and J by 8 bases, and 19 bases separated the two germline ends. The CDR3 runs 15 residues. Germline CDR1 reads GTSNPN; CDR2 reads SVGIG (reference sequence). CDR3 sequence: CAWSFLATLRDEQFF. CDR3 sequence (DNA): TGTGCCTGGAGTTTTCTAGCTACCCTTAGGGATGAGCAGTTCTTC. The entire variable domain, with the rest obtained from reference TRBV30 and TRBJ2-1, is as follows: SQTIHQWPATLVQPVGSPLSLECTVEGTSNPNLYWYRQAAGRGLQLLFYSVGIGQISSEVPQNLSASRPQDRQFILSSKKLLLSDSGFYLCAWSFLATLRDEQFFGPGTRLTVL.

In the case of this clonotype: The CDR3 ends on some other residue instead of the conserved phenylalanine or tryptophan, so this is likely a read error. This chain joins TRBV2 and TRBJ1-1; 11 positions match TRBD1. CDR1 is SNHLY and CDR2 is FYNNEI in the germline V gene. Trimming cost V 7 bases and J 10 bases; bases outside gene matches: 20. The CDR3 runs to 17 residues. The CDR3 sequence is CASTVPARTGGPLRAFY. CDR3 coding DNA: TGTGCCAGCACAGTGCCCGCCCGGACAGGGGGCCCCTTAAGAGCTTTCTAT.

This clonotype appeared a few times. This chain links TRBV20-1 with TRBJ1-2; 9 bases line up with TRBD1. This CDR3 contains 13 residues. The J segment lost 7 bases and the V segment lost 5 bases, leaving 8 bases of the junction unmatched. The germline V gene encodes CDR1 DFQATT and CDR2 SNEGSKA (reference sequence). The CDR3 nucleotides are TGCAGTGCTGGAAACGGGACAGGGTTTGGCTACACCTTC. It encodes CSAGNGTGFGYTF.

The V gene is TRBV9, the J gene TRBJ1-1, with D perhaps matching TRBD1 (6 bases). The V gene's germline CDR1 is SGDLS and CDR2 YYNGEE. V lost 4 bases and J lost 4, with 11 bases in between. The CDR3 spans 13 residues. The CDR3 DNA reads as TGTGCCAGCAGCAGAGGACAGACCACTGAAGCTTTCTTT. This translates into CASSRGQTTEAFF.

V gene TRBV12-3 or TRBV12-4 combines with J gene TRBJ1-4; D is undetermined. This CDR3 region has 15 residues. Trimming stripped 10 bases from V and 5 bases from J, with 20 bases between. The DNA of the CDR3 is TGTGCCACCTCACCCATGAGACACGTCAATGAAAAACTGTTTTTT. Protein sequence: CATSPMRHVNEKLFF.

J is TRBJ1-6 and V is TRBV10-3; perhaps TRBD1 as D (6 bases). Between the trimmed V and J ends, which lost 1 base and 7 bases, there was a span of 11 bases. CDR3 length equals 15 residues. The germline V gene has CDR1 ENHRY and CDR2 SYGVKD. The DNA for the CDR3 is TGTGCCATCAGTGAGTTTAGGGACAACAATTCACCCCTCCACTTT. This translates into CAISEFRDNNSPLHF.

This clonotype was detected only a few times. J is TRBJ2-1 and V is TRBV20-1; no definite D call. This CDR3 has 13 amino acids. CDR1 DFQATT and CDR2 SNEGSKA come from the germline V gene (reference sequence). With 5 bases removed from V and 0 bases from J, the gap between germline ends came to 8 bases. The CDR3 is CSARYGSYNEQFF. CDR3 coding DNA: TGCAGTGCTCGGTACGGCTCCTACAATGAGCAGTTCTTC.

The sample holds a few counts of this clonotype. The DNA of the CDR3 is TGTGCCACAATTTACCGGGCCCCCAACACCTACGAGCAGTACTTC. This codes for CATIYRAPNTYEQYF. The V and J genes are TRBV2 and TRBJ2-7; D ambiguous. The V gene lost 10 bases and the J gene lost 2 bases, with 21 bases spanning the gap. The CDR3 is 15 amino acids. The germline gives CDR1 SNHLY, CDR2 FYNNEI.

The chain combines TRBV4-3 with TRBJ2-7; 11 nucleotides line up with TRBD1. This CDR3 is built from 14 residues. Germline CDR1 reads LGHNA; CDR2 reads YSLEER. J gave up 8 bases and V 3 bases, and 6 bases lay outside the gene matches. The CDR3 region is CASSQGTGGFQQYF. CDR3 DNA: TGCGCCAGCAGCCAGGGGACAGGGGGTTTCCAGCAGTACTTC.

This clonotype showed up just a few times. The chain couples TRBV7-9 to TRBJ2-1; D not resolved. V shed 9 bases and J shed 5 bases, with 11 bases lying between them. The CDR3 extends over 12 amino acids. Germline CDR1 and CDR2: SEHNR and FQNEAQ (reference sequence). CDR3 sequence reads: CASFKGDNEQFF. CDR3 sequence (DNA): TGTGCCAGTTTTAAGGGCGACAATGAGCAGTTCTTC.